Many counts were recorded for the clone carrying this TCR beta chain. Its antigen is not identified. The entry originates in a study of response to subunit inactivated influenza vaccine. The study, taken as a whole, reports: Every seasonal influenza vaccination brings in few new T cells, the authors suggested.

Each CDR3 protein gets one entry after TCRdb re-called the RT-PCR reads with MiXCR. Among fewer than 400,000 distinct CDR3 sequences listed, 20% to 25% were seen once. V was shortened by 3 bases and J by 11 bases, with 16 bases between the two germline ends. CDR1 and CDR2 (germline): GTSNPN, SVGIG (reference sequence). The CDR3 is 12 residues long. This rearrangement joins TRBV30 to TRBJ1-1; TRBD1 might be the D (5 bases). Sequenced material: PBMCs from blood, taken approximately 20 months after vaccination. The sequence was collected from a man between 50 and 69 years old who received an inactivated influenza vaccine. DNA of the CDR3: TGTGCCTGGAGAACGGAAGGGGCTACGGCTTTCTTT. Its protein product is CAWRTEGATAFF.